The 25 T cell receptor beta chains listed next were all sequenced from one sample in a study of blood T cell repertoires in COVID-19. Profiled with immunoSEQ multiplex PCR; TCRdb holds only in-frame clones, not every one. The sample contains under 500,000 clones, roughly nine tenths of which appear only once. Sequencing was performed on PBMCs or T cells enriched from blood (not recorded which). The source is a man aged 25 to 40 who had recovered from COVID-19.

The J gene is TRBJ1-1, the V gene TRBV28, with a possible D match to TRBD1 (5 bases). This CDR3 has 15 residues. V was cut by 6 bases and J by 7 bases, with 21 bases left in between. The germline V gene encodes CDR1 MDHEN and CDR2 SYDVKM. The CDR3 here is CASRPIGQGGGEAFF. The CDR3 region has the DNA TGTGCCAGCAGGCCCATTGGGCAGGGTGGTGGTGAAGCTTTCTTT. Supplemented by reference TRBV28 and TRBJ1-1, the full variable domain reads DVKVTQSSRYLVKRTGEKVFLECVQDMDHENMFWYRQDPGLGLRLIYFSYDVKMKEKGDIPEGYSVSREKKERFSLILESASTNQTSMYLCASRPIGQGGGEAFFGQGTRLTVV.

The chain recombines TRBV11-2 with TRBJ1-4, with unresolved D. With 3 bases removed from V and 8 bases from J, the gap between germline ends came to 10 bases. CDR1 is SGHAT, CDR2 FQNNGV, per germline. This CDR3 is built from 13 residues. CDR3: CASSFGRREKLFF. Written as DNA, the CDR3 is TGTGCCAGCAGCTTCGGACGGAGGGAAAAACTGTTTTTT. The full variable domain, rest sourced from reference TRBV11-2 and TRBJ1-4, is EAGVAQSPRYKIIEKRQSVAFWCNPISGHATLYWYQQILGQGPKLLIQFQNNGVVDDSQLPKDRFSAERLKGVDSTLKIQPAKLEDSAVYLCASSFGRREKLFFGSGTQLSVL.

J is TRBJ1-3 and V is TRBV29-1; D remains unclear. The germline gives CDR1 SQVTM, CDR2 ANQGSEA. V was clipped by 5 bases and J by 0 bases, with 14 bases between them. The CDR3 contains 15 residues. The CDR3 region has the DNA TGCAGCGTTTCCCCGGGATCTTCCTCTGGAAACACCATATATTTT. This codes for CSVSPGSSSGNTIYF. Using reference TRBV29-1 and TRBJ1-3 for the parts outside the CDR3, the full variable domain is SAVISQKPSRDICQRGTSLTIQCQVDSQVTMMFWYRQQPGQSLTLIATANQGSEATYESGFVIDKFPISRPNLTFSTLTVSNMSPEDSSIYLCSVSPGSSSGNTIYFGEGSWLTVV.

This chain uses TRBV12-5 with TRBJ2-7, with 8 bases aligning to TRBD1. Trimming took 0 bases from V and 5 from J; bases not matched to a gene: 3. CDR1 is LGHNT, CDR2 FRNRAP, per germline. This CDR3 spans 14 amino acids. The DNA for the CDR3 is TGTGCTAGTGGTTTGGTAGGACAGGGCCACGAGCAGTACTTC. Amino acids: CASGLVGQGHEQYF.

The CDR3 spells CASSNSNEQFF. The CDR3 region has the DNA TGTGCCAGCAGTAATAGCAATGAGCAGTTCTTC. The rearrangement links TRBV9 to TRBJ2-1; no clear D. V gave up 5 bases and J gave up 6 bases, with 6 bases separating them. Germline V gene data show CDR1 as SGDLS and CDR2 as YYNGEE. The CDR3 covers 11 residues.

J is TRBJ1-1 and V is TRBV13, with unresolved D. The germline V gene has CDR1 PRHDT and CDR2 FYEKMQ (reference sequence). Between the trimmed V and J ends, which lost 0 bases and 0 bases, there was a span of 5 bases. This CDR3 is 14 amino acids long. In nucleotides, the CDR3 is TGTGCCAGCAGCTTAGGACCGGTGAACACTGAAGCTTTCTTT. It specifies CASSLGPVNTEAFF.

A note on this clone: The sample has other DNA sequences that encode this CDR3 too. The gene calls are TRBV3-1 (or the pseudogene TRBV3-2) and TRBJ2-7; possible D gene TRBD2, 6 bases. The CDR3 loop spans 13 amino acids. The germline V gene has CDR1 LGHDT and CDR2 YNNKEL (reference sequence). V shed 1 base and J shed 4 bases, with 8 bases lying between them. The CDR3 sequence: CASSQVRGYEQYF. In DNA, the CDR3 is TGTGCCAGCAGCCAAGTTCGGGGGTACGAGCAGTACTTC.

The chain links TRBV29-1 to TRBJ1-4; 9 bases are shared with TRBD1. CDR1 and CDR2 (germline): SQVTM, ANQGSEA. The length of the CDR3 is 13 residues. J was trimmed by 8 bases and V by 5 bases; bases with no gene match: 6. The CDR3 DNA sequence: TGCAGCGTTTCGGACAGGGGAAAGGAAAAACTGTTTTTT. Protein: CSVSDRGKEKLFF.

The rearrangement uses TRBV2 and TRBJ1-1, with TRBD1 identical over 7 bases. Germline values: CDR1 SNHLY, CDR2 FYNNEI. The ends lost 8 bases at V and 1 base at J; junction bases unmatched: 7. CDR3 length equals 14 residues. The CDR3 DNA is TGTGCCAGCGTCCGACAGGGAGCGAACACTGAAGCTTTCTTT. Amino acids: CASVRQGANTEAFF.

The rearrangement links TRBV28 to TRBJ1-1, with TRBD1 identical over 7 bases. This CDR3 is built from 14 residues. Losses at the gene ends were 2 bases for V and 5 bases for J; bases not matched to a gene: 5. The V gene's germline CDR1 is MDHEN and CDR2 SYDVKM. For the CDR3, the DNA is TGTGCCAGCAGTTTAAGTCAGGGGGTAACTGAAGCTTTCTTT. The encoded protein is CASSLSQGVTEAFF.

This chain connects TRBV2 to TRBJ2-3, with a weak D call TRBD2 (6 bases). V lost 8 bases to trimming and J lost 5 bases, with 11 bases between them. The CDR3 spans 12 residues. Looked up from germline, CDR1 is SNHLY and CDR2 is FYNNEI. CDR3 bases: TGTGCCAGCTCCTCGACTAGAGATACGCAGTATTTT. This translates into CASSSTRDTQYF.

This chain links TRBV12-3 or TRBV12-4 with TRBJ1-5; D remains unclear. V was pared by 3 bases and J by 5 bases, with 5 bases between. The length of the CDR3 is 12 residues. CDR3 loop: CASSFHYQPQHF. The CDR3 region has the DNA TGTGCCAGCAGTTTTCATTATCAGCCCCAGCATTTT.

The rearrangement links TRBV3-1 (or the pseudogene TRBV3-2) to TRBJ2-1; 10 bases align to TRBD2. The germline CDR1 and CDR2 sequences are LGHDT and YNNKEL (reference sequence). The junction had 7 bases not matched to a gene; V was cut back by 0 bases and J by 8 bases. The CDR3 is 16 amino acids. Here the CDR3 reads CASSQDIAGGRDEQFF. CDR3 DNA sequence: TGTGCCAGCAGCCAAGATATAGCGGGAGGCAGGGATGAGCAGTTCTTC.

The DNA of the CDR3 is TGTGCCAGCAGCTTTAGCGGGAGTCCGGATACGCAGTATTTT. It encodes CASSFSGSPDTQYF. The genes are TRBV5-6 and TRBJ2-3, with 9 bases matching TRBD2. The ends lost 2 bases at V and 6 bases at J; junction bases unmatched: 4. The CDR3 is made up of 14 amino acids. Germline CDR1 and CDR2: SGHDT and YYEEEE. The full variable domain, in which reference TRBV5-6 and TRBJ2-3 provide the parts outside the CDR3, is DAGVTQSPTHLIKTRGQQVTLRCSPKSGHDTVSWYQQALGQGPQFIFQYYEEEERQRGNFPDRFSGHQFPNYSSELNVNALLLGDSALYLCASSFSGSPDTQYFGPGTRLTVL.

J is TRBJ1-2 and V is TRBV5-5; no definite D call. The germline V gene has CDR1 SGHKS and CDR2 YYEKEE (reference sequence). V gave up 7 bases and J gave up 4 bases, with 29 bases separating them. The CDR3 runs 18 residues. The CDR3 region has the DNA TGTGCCAGCCTCCCTTCGACTACTCTAACCGAGGTCGTCTATGGCTACACCTTC. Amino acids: CASLPSTTLTEVVYGYTF.

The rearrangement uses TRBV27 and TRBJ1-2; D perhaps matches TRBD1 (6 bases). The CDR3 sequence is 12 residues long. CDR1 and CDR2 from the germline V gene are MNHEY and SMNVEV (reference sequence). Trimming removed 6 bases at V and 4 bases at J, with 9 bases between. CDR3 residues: CASRTGLYGYTF. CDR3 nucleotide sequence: TGTGCCAGCAGAACAGGGCTCTATGGCTACACCTTC.

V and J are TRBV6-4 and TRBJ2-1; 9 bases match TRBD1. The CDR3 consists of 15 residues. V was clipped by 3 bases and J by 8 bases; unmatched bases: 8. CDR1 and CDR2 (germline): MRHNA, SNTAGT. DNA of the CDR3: TGTGCCAGCAGTGATCGGGACAGGGCTTTCGATGAGCAGTTCTTC. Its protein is CASSDRDRAFDEQFF.

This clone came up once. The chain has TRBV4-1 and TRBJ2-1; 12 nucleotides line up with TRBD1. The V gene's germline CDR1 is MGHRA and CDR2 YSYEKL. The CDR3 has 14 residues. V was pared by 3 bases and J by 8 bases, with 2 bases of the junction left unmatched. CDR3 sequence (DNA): TGCGCCAGCAGCCAGGGACAGGGGGCAGATGAGCAGTTCTTC. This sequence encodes CASSQGQGADEQFF.

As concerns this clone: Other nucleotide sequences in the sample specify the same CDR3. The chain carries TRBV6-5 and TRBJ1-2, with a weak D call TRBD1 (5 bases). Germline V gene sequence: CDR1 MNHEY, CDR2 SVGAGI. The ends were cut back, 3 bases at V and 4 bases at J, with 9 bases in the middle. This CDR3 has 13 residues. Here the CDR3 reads CASSYRDSYGYTF. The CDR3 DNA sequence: TGTGCCAGCAGTTATCGGGACTCCTATGGCTACACCTTC.

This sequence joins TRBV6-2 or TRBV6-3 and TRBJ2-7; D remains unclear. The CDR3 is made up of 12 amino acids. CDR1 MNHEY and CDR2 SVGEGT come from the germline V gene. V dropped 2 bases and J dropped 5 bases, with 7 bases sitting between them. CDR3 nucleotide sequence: TGTGCCAGCAGTTACGTGCGGCACGAGCAGTACTTC. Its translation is CASSYVRHEQYF.

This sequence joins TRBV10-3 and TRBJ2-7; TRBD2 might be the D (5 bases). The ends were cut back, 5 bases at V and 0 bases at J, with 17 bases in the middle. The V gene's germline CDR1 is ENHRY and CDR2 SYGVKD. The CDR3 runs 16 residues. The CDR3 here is CAISPLSGKPSYEQYF. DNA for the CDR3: TGTGCCATCAGTCCCCTAAGCGGCAAACCCTCCTACGAGCAGTACTTC.

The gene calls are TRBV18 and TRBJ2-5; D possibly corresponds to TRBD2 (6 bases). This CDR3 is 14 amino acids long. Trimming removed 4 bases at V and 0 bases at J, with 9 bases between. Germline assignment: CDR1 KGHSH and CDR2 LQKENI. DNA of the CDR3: TGTGCCAGCTCACTTACGGGGGACCAAGAGACCCAGTACTTC. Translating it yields CASSLTGDQETQYF. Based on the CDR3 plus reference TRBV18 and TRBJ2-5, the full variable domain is NAGVMQNPRHLVRRRGQEARLRCSPMKGHSHVYWYRQLPEEGLKFMVYLQKENIIDESGMPKERFSAEFPKEGPSILRIQQVVRGDSAAYFCASSLTGDQETQYFGPGTRLLVL.

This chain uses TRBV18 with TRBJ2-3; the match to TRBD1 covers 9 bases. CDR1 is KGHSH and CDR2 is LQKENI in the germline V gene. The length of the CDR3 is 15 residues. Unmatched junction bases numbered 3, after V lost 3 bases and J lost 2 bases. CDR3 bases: TGTGCCAGCTCACCGACAGGGGGATCCACAGATACGCAGTATTTT. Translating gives CASSPTGGSTDTQYF.

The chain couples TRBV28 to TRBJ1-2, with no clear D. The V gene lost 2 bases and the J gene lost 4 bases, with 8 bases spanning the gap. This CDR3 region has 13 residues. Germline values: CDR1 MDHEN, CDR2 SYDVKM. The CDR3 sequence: CASSLEQFYGYTF. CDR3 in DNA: TGTGCCAGCAGTTTAGAACAGTTCTATGGCTACACCTTC.

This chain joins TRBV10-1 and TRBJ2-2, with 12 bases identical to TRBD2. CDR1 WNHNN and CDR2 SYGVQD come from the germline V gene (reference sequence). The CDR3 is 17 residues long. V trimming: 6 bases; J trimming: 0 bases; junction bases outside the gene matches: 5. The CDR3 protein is CASSRTSGVSNTGELFF. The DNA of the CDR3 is TGCGCCAGCAGCAGGACTAGCGGGGTTTCGAACACCGGGGAGCTGTTTTTT.